The rows below give T cell receptor beta chains drawn from one sample of a study of cytomegalovirus exposure and HLA in healthy donors. Using immunoSEQ multiplex PCR, the repertoire was profiled, and TCRdb retains in-frame clones only, with some absent. The sample lists fewer than 200,000 clones, about 80% occurring once. Specimen: PBMCs. The receptors originated from a woman aged 45-65 years in good health and CMV-seronegative. CDR3s include the opening cysteine and the closing phenylalanine or tryptophan. The order of the fields is clone size, J gene, D gene, V gene, CDR3 DNA, CDR3 protein. A D gene is named only where the DNA matches it firmly. Not every row has a clone size; where given, it reads once, few, many or a size class.

. | TRBJ1-2 | . | TRBV28 | TGTGCCAGCAGGGACAGCCGTCTGGGCTACACCTTC | CASRDSRLGYTF
. | TRBJ1-1 | TRBD1 | TRBV4-3 | TGCGCCAGCAGCCAAGGACAGGGGGGTACTGAAGCTTTCTTT | CASSQGQGGTEAFF
. | TRBJ2-7 | TRBD2 | TRBV7-8 | TGTGCCAGCAGCTTAGGTACTAGCGGGGGATCCTACGAGCAGTACTTC | CASSLGTSGGSYEQYF
. | TRBJ2-5 | . | TRBV6-4 | TGTGCCAGCAGCCCGGACAGATTGTCTGAGACCCAGTACTTC | CASSPDRLSETQYF
few | TRBJ2-2 | . | TRBV4-3 | TGCGCCAGCAGCCAAAAAGTAGGCAGGGTACGCACCGGGGAGCTGTTTTTT | CASSQKVGRVRTGELFF
. | TRBJ1-2 | TRBD1 | TRBV15 | TGTGCCACCAGCAGGCCGGGACAGGGGACCTATGGCTACACCTTC | CATSRPGQGTYGYTF
. | TRBJ2-1 | TRBD2 | TRBV19 | TGTGCCAGTAGTATTTCGGTAGCGGGAGGTATGGGTGAGCAGTTCTTC | CASSISVAGGMGEQFF
. | TRBJ1-6 | . | TRBV9 | TGTGCCAGCAGCGTAGTGCAGGGAGGAGGTTCACCCCTCCACTTT | CASSVVQGGGSPLHF
. | TRBJ2-7 | . | TRBV11-3 | TGTGCCAGCAGCTACACAGGGTCCTACGAGCAGTACTTC | CASSYTGSYEQYF
few | TRBJ1-4 | TRBD1 | TRBV25-1 | TGTGCCAGCACCAGTTCCCGGACAGGGCATGAAAAACTGTTTTTT | CASTSSRTGHEKLFF
. | TRBJ2-7 | . | TRBV23-1 | TGCGCCAGCAGTCATATTCTTGACAGTTCGTTGGCCTACGAGCAGTACTTC | CASSHILDSSLAYEQYF
. | TRBJ2-1 | TRBD2 | TRBV4-3 | TGCGCCAGCAGCCCCGGACTAGCGGGGGAGTACAATGAGCAGTTCTTC | CASSPGLAGEYNEQFF
. | TRBJ1-6 | TRBD1 | TRBV7-6 | TGTGCCAGCAGCTTTAAAGGCAGGGGGCAAATTTCACCCCTCCACTTT | CASSFKGRGQISPLHF
. | TRBJ1-1 | . | TRBV28 | TGTGCCAGCAGTCTTGGGGGGGCGAACACAGAAGCTTTCTTT | CASSLGGANTEAFF
. | TRBJ1-3 | . | TRBV6-5 | TGTGCCAGCAGCCGAACCGGGTTAGCTGGAAACACCATATATTTT | CASSRTGLAGNTIYF
. | TRBJ2-7 | TRBD1 | TRBV6-1 | TGTGCCAGCAGTGAAGGTCCAGGGGGAAATTACGAGCAGTACTTC | CASSEGPGGNYEQYF
. | TRBJ1-2 | . | TRBV7-9 | TGTGCCAGCAGCTTAAGGACAGCCCGCTTGGGCTACACCTTC | CASSLRTARLGYTF
. | TRBJ2-7 | . | TRBV2 | TGTGCCAGCAGTGAAAGCGCAGGGATATCCTACGAGCAGTACTTC | CASSESAGISYEQYF
. | TRBJ2-5 | TRBD2 | TRBV4-3 | TGCGCCAGCAGCCAAGATGAGGGAGGGGAGACCCAGTACTTC | CASSQDEGGETQYF
. | TRBJ1-1 | . | TRBV19 | TGTGCCAGTAGTCTGAGGGTTTCTGAAGCTTTCTTT | CASSLRVSEAFF
. | TRBJ2-3 | . | TRBV10-3 | TGTGCCATCAGTGATTGGAGCGGAGCGACTGCAGATACGCAGTATTTT | CAISDWSGATADTQYF
. | TRBJ1-2 | TRBD1 | TRBV7-2 | TGTGCCAGCAGCTGGAACTCCGGGACAGGGACAAACTATGGCTACACCTTC | CASSWNSGTGTNYGYTF
. | TRBJ2-3 | TRBD2 | TRBV5-1 | TGCGCCAGCACAGGAGCGGGGGGGACAGATACGCAGTATTTT | CASTGAGGTDTQYF
. | TRBJ1-5 | . | TRBV5-1 | TGCGCCAGCAGCTTGTGGGGCTCAACATACGAGCCCCAGCATTTT | CASSLWGSTYEPQHF
. | TRBJ1-5 | TRBD1 | TRBV18 | TGTGCCAGCTCACCCCAGGGGGACAGGGGGTTTCAGCCCCAGCATTTT | CASSPQGDRGFQPQHF
. | TRBJ1-1 | . | TRBV6-4 | TGTGCCAGCTCAGCGGACCGGAACACTGAAGCTTTCTTT | CASSADRNTEAFF
. | TRBJ1-5 | . | TRBV5-6 | TGTGCCAGCAGTCCACTCCACGGCAATCAGCCCCAGCATTTT | CASSPLHGNQPQHF
. | TRBJ2-2 | . | TRBV18 | TGTGCCAGCTCACCGGGGGCTGCTTCAACCGGGGAGCTGTTTTTT | CASSPGAASTGELFF
. | TRBJ2-3 | . | TRBV4-2 | TGTGCCAGCAGCCCGGACTGGGGGGCAGATACGCAGTATTTT | CASSPDWGADTQYF
. | TRBJ2-5 | . | TRBV5-1 | TGCGCCAGCAGCTTGGTTCGGGGGGAGACCCAGTACTTC | CASSLVRGETQYF
. | TRBJ2-5 | TRBD1 | TRBV28 | TGTGCCAGCAGCTCCCGACAGGGGGGCGCACAGACCCAGTACTTC | CASSSRQGGAQTQYF
few | TRBJ2-7 | TRBD2 | TRBV11-2 | TGTGCCAGCAGCTTAGCTCCCGCGACTAGCGGGAGGGCATACGAGCAGTACTTC | CASSLAPATSGRAYEQYF
once | TRBJ1-4 | . | TRBV5-1 | TGCGCCAGCAGCAAAGAGGGTCAGGGACAAGGGGGTGAAAAACTGTTTTTT | CASSKEGQGQGGEKLFF
. | TRBJ1-1 | . | TRBV6-5 | TGTGCCAGCAGCGAACAGCCGAACACTGAAGCTTTCTTT | CASSEQPNTEAFF
few | TRBJ2-7 | . | TRBV28 | TGTGCCAGCAGTTTATCTTCCTACGAGCAGTACTTC | CASSLSSYEQYF
. | TRBJ1-2 | . | TRBV28 | TGTGCCAGATCAGACAGCCGAAACTATGGCTACACCTTC | CARSDSRNYGYTF
once | TRBJ2-1 | TRBD2 | TRBV19 | TGTGCCAGTAGTATACAAGGGCTAGCGGGACGCAATGAGCAGTTCTTC | CASSIQGLAGRNEQFF
. | TRBJ2-7 | TRBD1 | TRBV29-1 | TGCAGCGTTCGGACAGGGGCGATCTCCTACGAGCAGTACTTC | CSVRTGAISYEQYF
. | TRBJ2-1 | TRBD2 | TRBV4-1 | TGCGCCAGCAGCCAAGGCGCCTTTCTAGCGGGGGACCCTTACAATGAGCAGTTCTTC | CASSQGAFLAGDPYNEQFF
. | TRBJ1-4 | . | TRBV15 | TGTGCCACCAGCGAGAGTCCCCGAGGTGAAAAACTGTTTTTT | CATSESPRGEKLFF
. | TRBJ1-2 | . | TRBV7-2 | TGTGCCAGCAGCTTAGGTACAGGGTATGGCTACACCTTC | CASSLGTGYGYTF
. | TRBJ2-1 | . | TRBV13 | TGTGCCAGCAGCTTACAGGTCTACAATGAGCAGTTCTTC | CASSLQVYNEQFF
. | TRBJ1-6 | . | TRBV7-6 | TGTGCCAGCAGCGCAACAGGTTCACCCCTCCACTTT | CASSATGSPLHF
. | TRBJ2-5 | . | TRBV5-4 | TGTGCCAGCAGCTTTTCACGACAGGCCGACCAAGAGACCCAGTACTTC | CASSFSRQADQETQYF
. | TRBJ1-5 | TRBD1 | TRBV7-2 | TGTGCCAGCAGCTTGTACAGGGGGCTGAATCAGCCCCAGCATTTT | CASSLYRGLNQPQHF
. | TRBJ1-3 | . | TRBV9 | TGTGCCAGCAGCGTAGGAGACGCCGTTGGGGCAAACACCATATATTTT | CASSVGDAVGANTIYF
. | TRBJ1-5 | . | TRBV7-2 | TGTGCCAGCAGCATCCCCTCCGGGACATTCTATAGCAATCAGCCCCAGCATTTT | CASSIPSGTFYSNQPQHF
few | TRBJ2-1 | . | TRBV19 | TGTGCCAGTAGTATGAGTTACTCCTACAATGAGCAGTTCTTC | CASSMSYSYNEQFF
. | TRBJ2-3 | TRBD2 | TRBV15 | TGTGCCACCAGCAGAGCAGCGGGGGGCACAGATACGCAGTATTTT | CATSRAAGGTDTQYF
. | TRBJ2-7 | . | TRBV10-1 | TGCGCCAGCAGTGCCGGAGGATACTACGAGCAGTACTTC | CASSAGGYYEQYF
. | TRBJ1-6 | . | TRBV18 | TGTGCCAGCTCACCTCAGGGAACTCTTAATTCACCCCTCCACTTT | CASSPQGTLNSPLHF
. | TRBJ2-1 | . | TRBV9 | TGTGCCAGCAGCGTTGCTAGCCCGGGCTACAATGAGCAGTTCTTC | CASSVASPGYNEQFF
. | TRBJ2-7 | TRBD2 | TRBV5-1 | TGCGCCAGCAGCTGGAGTCCTAGCGGGAGCTTTAATTACGAGCAGTACTTC | CASSWSPSGSFNYEQYF
. | TRBJ2-7 | . | TRBV5-1 | TGCGCCAGCAGCTTGGGGCACACAGTCTCCTACGAGCAGTACTTC | CASSLGHTVSYEQYF
. | TRBJ1-4 | . | TRBV28 | TGTGCCAGCACCCAGCTGACAGGCGCTGTGGAAAAACTGTTTTTT | CASTQLTGAVEKLFF